This TCR beta chain is from a study of blood T cells in healthy people across ages. The germline CDR1 and CDR2 sequences are SQVTM and ANQGSEA. V gave up 4 bases and J gave up 0 bases, with 10 bases separating them. The CDR3 covers 13 residues. Points on this clonotype: Its antigen is not known.

Every donor gave about 9 milliliters of peripheral blood. Alongside a J-beta primer mix, a sample-barcoded 5' primer served in a second PCR lasting roughly 7 to 12 cycles. Each CDR3 protein is one row after TCRdb ran MiXCR on the 5' RACE reads. The top ten hold 25% to 30% of the sample, which has 720,000 or so distinct CDR3 sequences, around 38% seen once. Points from the study as a whole: Investigators viewed diversity estimates from one million T cells as underestimates, the study reported. Observed TCR beta diversity per million T cells went down as age went up. This fall followed a roughly linear course with age.

The chain employs TRBV29-1 and TRBJ2-7; D is ambiguous. The clonotype originates from a man at least 80 years old in good health. Sequenced input: blood. CDR3 coding DNA: TGCAGCGTTGTTAGGGATCACTCCTACGAGCAGTACTTC. This gives the protein CSVVRDHSYEQYF.